Listed below are T cell receptor beta chains from one sample, sequenced in a study of T cells in narcolepsy. Assay: immunoSEQ multiplex PCR; the TCRdb copy retains only in-frame clones and omits some. The table includes over 25,000 clones, 85% to 90% detected once. Material: CD45RA- memory CD4+ T cells from PBMCs. Receptors originate from a human donor with narcolepsy. Both conserved end residues are part of each CDR3. Each record gives: CDR3 protein, CDR3 DNA, clone size, J gene, D gene, V gene. D genes are given only for firm matches. Clone size, where shown, is once, few, many, or a class for clones that have expanded.

cdr3_aa: CASSEAVRDSPLHF
cdr3_nt: TGTGCCAGCAGTGAAGCTGTGAGGGACTCACCCCTCCACTTT
clone_size: NA
j_call: TRBJ1-6
d_call: NA
v_call: TRBV25-1

cdr3_aa: CASSLGGQNTIYF
cdr3_nt: TGTGCCAGCAGCTTAGGGGGACAGAACACCATATATTTT
clone_size: NA
j_call: TRBJ1-3
d_call: TRBD1
v_call: TRBV5-5

cdr3_aa: CASTPGPMNTEAFF
cdr3_nt: TGTGCCAGCACACCAGGGCCAATGAACACTGAAGCTTTCTTT
clone_size: NA
j_call: TRBJ1-1
d_call: NA
v_call: TRBV7-8

cdr3_aa: CASTAARNTEAFF
cdr3_nt: TGTGCCAGCACCGCTGCGAGGAACACTGAAGCTTTCTTT
clone_size: NA
j_call: TRBJ1-1
d_call: NA
v_call: TRBV5-6

cdr3_aa: CASSIVSRGRTEAFF
cdr3_nt: TGTGCCAGTAGTATAGTTTCCCGGGGTCGCACTGAAGCTTTCTTT
clone_size: NA
j_call: TRBJ1-1
d_call: NA
v_call: TRBV19

cdr3_aa: CASSQGGLGQPQHF
cdr3_nt: TGTGCCAGCAGCCAAGGAGGGTTGGGTCAGCCCCAGCATTTT
clone_size: NA
j_call: TRBJ1-5
d_call: NA
v_call: TRBV14

cdr3_aa: CASSVASGAGTEAFF
cdr3_nt: TGTGCCAGCAGCGTGGCCTCGGGGGCCGGCACTGAAGCTTTCTTT
clone_size: NA
j_call: TRBJ1-1
d_call: NA
v_call: TRBV9

cdr3_aa: CASSPDRVNGYTF
cdr3_nt: TGTGCCAGCAGCCCGGACAGGGTAAATGGCTACACCTTC
clone_size: NA
j_call: TRBJ1-2
d_call: TRBD1
v_call: TRBV28

cdr3_aa: CASSPRAESNQPQHF
cdr3_nt: TGTGCCAGCAGCCCCCGGGCCGAAAGCAATCAGCCCCAGCATTTT
clone_size: NA
j_call: TRBJ1-5
d_call: NA
v_call: TRBV5-5

cdr3_aa: CASRYSGSRETQYF
cdr3_nt: TGTGCCAGCCGATATTCGGGTAGCAGGGAGACCCAGTACTTC
clone_size: NA
j_call: TRBJ2-5
d_call: NA
v_call: TRBV7-2

cdr3_aa: CAWMGPVGRGYYGYTF
cdr3_nt: TGTGCCTGGATGGGCCCAGTCGGACGGGGCTACTATGGCTACACCTTC
clone_size: NA
j_call: TRBJ1-2
d_call: NA
v_call: TRBV30

cdr3_aa: CAWSGLVYEQYF
cdr3_nt: TGTGCCTGGAGTGGCCTCGTCTACGAGCAGTACTTC
clone_size: NA
j_call: TRBJ2-7
d_call: NA
v_call: TRBV30

cdr3_aa: CASSLDRGRGLGYTF
cdr3_nt: TGTGCCAGCAGTTTAGATCGGGGGCGGGGGCTTGGCTACACCTTC
clone_size: NA
j_call: TRBJ1-2
d_call: NA
v_call: TRBV28

cdr3_aa: CASSLEGAQPQHF
cdr3_nt: TGTGCCAGCAGTTTAGAGGGGGCACAGCCCCAGCATTTT
clone_size: NA
j_call: TRBJ1-5
d_call: TRBD1
v_call: TRBV27

cdr3_aa: CASKEGNNQPQHF
cdr3_nt: TGTGCCAGCAAAGAGGGAAACAATCAGCCCCAGCATTTT
clone_size: NA
j_call: TRBJ1-5
d_call: NA
v_call: TRBV28

cdr3_aa: CASSGGGALGYTF
cdr3_nt: TGTGCCAGCAGTGGCGGGGGGGCGCTTGGCTACACCTTC
clone_size: NA
j_call: TRBJ1-2
d_call: NA
v_call: TRBV6-1

cdr3_aa: CSVGPRLTVGEQYF
cdr3_nt: TGCAGCGTAGGGCCCCGCCTCACCGTCGGCGAGCAGTACTTC
clone_size: NA
j_call: TRBJ2-7
d_call: NA
v_call: TRBV29-1

cdr3_aa: CASSQDGGGNQPQHF
cdr3_nt: TGCGCCAGCAGCCAAGATGGGGGTGGCAATCAGCCCCAGCATTTT
clone_size: NA
j_call: TRBJ1-5
d_call: NA
v_call: TRBV4-1

cdr3_aa: CASLDSPGTQYF
cdr3_nt: TGCGCCAGCCTAGATTCCCCCGGGACCCAGTACTTC
clone_size: once
j_call: TRBJ2-5
d_call: NA
v_call: TRBV10-2

cdr3_aa: CASSLGQSGNEQFF
cdr3_nt: TGCGCCAGCAGCTTGGGGCAGAGCGGAAATGAGCAGTTCTTC
clone_size: NA
j_call: TRBJ2-1
d_call: NA
v_call: TRBV5-1

cdr3_aa: CASSLRGTANTEAFF
cdr3_nt: TGTGCCAGCAGCTTAAGAGGGACAGCAAACACTGAAGCTTTCTTT
clone_size: once
j_call: TRBJ1-1
d_call: TRBD1
v_call: TRBV7-8

cdr3_aa: CASSLAGGDQPQHF
cdr3_nt: TGTGCCAGCAGCTTAGCAGGTGGGGATCAGCCCCAGCATTTT
clone_size: NA
j_call: TRBJ1-5
d_call: NA
v_call: TRBV7-6

cdr3_aa: CASSLGASGRNEQFF
cdr3_nt: TGTGCCAGCAGTTTAGGGGCTAGCGGGCGAAATGAGCAGTTCTTC
clone_size: NA
j_call: TRBJ2-1
d_call: TRBD2
v_call: TRBV27

cdr3_aa: CASSLIAGNQETQYF
cdr3_nt: TGTGCCAGCAGTTTAATAGCGGGGAACCAAGAGACCCAGTACTTC
clone_size: NA
j_call: TRBJ2-5
d_call: TRBD2
v_call: TRBV28

cdr3_aa: CASSLEGGGSPLHF
cdr3_nt: TGTGCCAGCAGCTTAGAAGGGGGAGGTTCACCCCTCCACTTT
clone_size: NA
j_call: TRBJ1-6
d_call: NA
v_call: TRBV11-2

cdr3_aa: CAITETARYYGYTF
cdr3_nt: TGTGCCATCACCGAAACTGCCAGATACTATGGCTACACCTTC
clone_size: once
j_call: TRBJ1-2
d_call: NA
v_call: TRBV10-3

cdr3_aa: CASSYAPSHPETQYF
cdr3_nt: TGTGCCAGCAGTTATGCCCCTAGCCACCCAGAGACCCAGTACTTC
clone_size: NA
j_call: TRBJ2-5
d_call: NA
v_call: TRBV7-3

cdr3_aa: CAINRGGLSYEQYF
cdr3_nt: TGTGCGATCAACAGGGGGGGTCTATCCTACGAGCAGTACTTC
clone_size: NA
j_call: TRBJ2-7
d_call: NA
v_call: TRBV6-1

cdr3_aa: CASSEYGEKLFF
cdr3_nt: TGTGCCAGCAGTGAATATGGCGAAAAACTGTTTTTT
clone_size: NA
j_call: TRBJ1-4
d_call: NA
v_call: TRBV6-1

cdr3_aa: CASSRSGEADTQYF
cdr3_nt: TGTGCCAGTAGTAGGTCAGGGGAAGCAGATACGCAGTATTTT
clone_size: once
j_call: TRBJ2-3
d_call: NA
v_call: TRBV19

cdr3_aa: CASSGGVAGGFDNEQFF
cdr3_nt: TGTGCCAGCAGCGGAGGGGTGGCGGGGGGTTTTGACAATGAGCAGTTCTTC
clone_size: NA
j_call: TRBJ2-1
d_call: TRBD2
v_call: TRBV9

cdr3_aa: CAWGPRTATYGHTF
cdr3_nt: TGTGCCTGGGGACCTCGGACAGCGACCTATGGCCACACCTTC
clone_size: NA
j_call: TRBJ1-2
d_call: NA
v_call: TRBV30

cdr3_aa: CASSFSGFYNEQFF
cdr3_nt: TGTGCCAGCAGTTTTAGCGGTTTCTACAATGAGCAGTTCTTC
clone_size: NA
j_call: TRBJ2-1
d_call: NA
v_call: TRBV7-2

cdr3_aa: CASSRGSYNEKLFF
cdr3_nt: TGTGCCAGCAGTCGGGGGTCCTATAATGAAAAACTGTTTTTT
clone_size: NA
j_call: TRBJ1-4
d_call: NA
v_call: TRBV6-5

cdr3_aa: CASRTGQGRTEAFF
cdr3_nt: TGTGCCAGCAGAACGGGGCAGGGAAGGACTGAAGCTTTCTTT
clone_size: NA
j_call: TRBJ1-1
d_call: NA
v_call: TRBV6-7

cdr3_aa: CASSDPRGEHHEQYF
cdr3_nt: TGTGCCAGCAGTGACCCTCGGGGGGAGCACCACGAGCAGTACTTC
clone_size: NA
j_call: TRBJ2-7
d_call: TRBD2
v_call: TRBV6-1

cdr3_aa: CASSRLQANTGELFF
cdr3_nt: TGTGCCAGCAGTCGACTACAGGCGAACACCGGGGAGCTGTTTTTT
clone_size: NA
j_call: TRBJ2-2
d_call: NA
v_call: TRBV27

cdr3_aa: CASSQDGGSVEQYF
cdr3_nt: TGTGCCAGCAGCCAAGATGGTGGTAGCGTCGAGCAGTACTTC
clone_size: NA
j_call: TRBJ2-7
d_call: NA
v_call: TRBV4-2

cdr3_aa: CASRARQGGHDEQFF
cdr3_nt: TGTGCCAGCAGAGCTAGACAGGGGGGACACGATGAGCAGTTCTTC
clone_size: NA
j_call: TRBJ2-1
d_call: TRBD1
v_call: TRBV9

cdr3_aa: CASRKLAGAYEQYF
cdr3_nt: TGTGCCAGCAGAAAACTAGCGGGAGCCTACGAGCAGTACTTC
clone_size: NA
j_call: TRBJ2-7
d_call: TRBD2
v_call: TRBV11-2

cdr3_aa: CASSIASGRAGEQFF
cdr3_nt: TGTGCCAGTAGTATAGCCAGCGGGAGGGCCGGTGAGCAGTTCTTC
clone_size: few
j_call: TRBJ2-1
d_call: TRBD2
v_call: TRBV19

cdr3_aa: CASSPELRETQYF
cdr3_nt: TGTGCCAGCTCACCAGAACTGAGGGAGACCCAGTACTTC
clone_size: NA
j_call: TRBJ2-5
d_call: NA
v_call: TRBV18